The 19 T cell receptor beta chains in this list originate from one sample, sequenced in a study of cytomegalovirus exposure and HLA in healthy donors. PCR involved 60 Vbeta and 13 Jbeta primers. Sequenced by immunoSEQ multiplex PCR; TCRdb stores in-frame clones only, minus some. Among under 150,000 clones listed, 68% were seen once. The sequencing sample was made of PBMCs. The source of these receptors is a man in his sixties in good health and CMV-seronegative.

The chain is built from TRBV27 and TRBJ2-5, with D perhaps matching TRBD2 (6 bases). With 7 bases removed from V and 3 bases from J, the gap between germline ends came to 12 bases. This CDR3 is 13 amino acids long. CDR1 and CDR2 (germline): MNHEY, SMNVEV (reference sequence). In nucleotides, the CDR3 is TGTGCCAGCATGGCGGGAATAGAAGAGACCCAGTACTTC. Its translation: CASMAGIEETQYF.

The chain recombines TRBV5-4 with TRBJ2-2; 8 bases align to TRBD2. Germline CDR1 reads SGHNT; CDR2 reads YYREEE (reference sequence). This CDR3 is built from 15 residues. J lost 4 bases, V lost 1 base, and 3 bases had no gene match. CDR3 nucleotides: TGTGCCAGCAGCTTGCCTACTAGCGGCACCGGGGAGCTGTTTTTT. It encodes CASSLPTSGTGELFF.

The gene calls are TRBV6-1 and TRBJ1-3, with a tentative D call TRBD1 (5 bases). The CDR3 is made up of 16 amino acids. The ends were cut back, 2 bases at V and 0 bases at J, with 11 bases in the middle. CDR1 MNHNS and CDR2 SASEGT come from the germline V gene. The CDR3 here is CASSEYRMSSGNTIYF. The CDR3 nucleotides read TGTGCCAGCAGTGAATACAGGATGAGCTCTGGAAACACCATATATTTT.

As for this clone: One end of the junction varies from germline; a read error may be responsible. The chain links TRBV7-9 to TRBJ1-5; the D is unclear. The CDR3 has 14 residues. Germline lookup yields CDR1 SEHNR and CDR2 FQNEAQ (reference sequence). The CDR3 DNA reads TGTTCCAGCAGCTTAGCGGTGGACTATCAGCCCCAGCATTTT. Protein: CSSSLAVDYQPQHF.

This chain's CDR3 is CASSSFSGRADNEQFF. The DNA of the CDR3 is TGTGCCAGCAGCTCGTTTAGCGGGAGGGCCGACAATGAGCAGTTCTTC. The rearrangement joins TRBV11-1 to TRBJ2-1; 11 bases agree with TRBD2. Germline V gene sequence: CDR1 SGHAT, CDR2 FQDESV (reference sequence). After removal of 4 bases from V and 5 bases from J, the junction contained 7 bases not matched to a gene. CDR3 size: 16 residues.

The rearrangement uses TRBV5-1 and TRBJ2-3; TRBD1 might be the D (6 bases). V dropped 0 bases and J dropped 2 bases, with 10 bases sitting between them. CDR1 and CDR2 (germline): SGHRS, YFSETQ. CDR3 size: 15 residues. CDR3 sequence reads: CASSLGDTFTDTQYF. CDR3 nucleotide sequence: TGCGCCAGCAGCTTGGGGGACACCTTCACAGATACGCAGTATTTT.

The genes are TRBV28 and TRBJ1-2; 8 bases agree with TRBD1. Germline trimming cut 10 bases from V and 6 bases from J; bases unmatched to any gene: 7. Looked up from germline, CDR1 is MDHEN and CDR2 is SYDVKM. The CDR3 extends over 12 amino acids. The CDR3 here is CATETGDDGYTF. The CDR3, as DNA: TGTGCCACCGAGACAGGGGATGATGGCTACACCTTC.

DNA for the CDR3: TGCAGCGTGCTCGGCAGGGGGCACACTGAAGCTTTCTTT. Translation: CSVLGRGHTEAFF. J is TRBJ1-1 and V is TRBV29-1; TRBD1 agrees at 8 bases. This CDR3 spans 13 amino acids. The V gene end was trimmed by 6 bases and the J gene end by 3 bases; junction bases not matched to a gene: 6. CDR1 SQVTM and CDR2 ANQGSEA come from the germline V gene.

The chain uses TRBV9 and TRBJ2-1; 7 nucleotides line up with TRBD2. V lost 3 bases to trimming and J lost 2 bases; unmatched junction nucleotides: 2. Germline V gives CDR1 SGDLS, CDR2 YYNGEE. This CDR3 has 14 amino acids. This CDR3 reads CASSASGTYNEQFF. The CDR3 region has the DNA TGTGCCAGCAGCGCTAGCGGTACCTACAATGAGCAGTTCTTC.

The J gene is TRBJ2-7, the V gene TRBV5-1; 7 positions match TRBD1. This CDR3 comprises 14 residues. V lost 4 bases and J lost 7; bases outside the gene matches: 11. Germline V gene lookup returns CDR1 SGHRS and CDR2 YFSETQ. The CDR3 reads CASSLRQGQGEQYF. DNA of the CDR3: TGCGCCAGCAGCCTTCGACAGGGACAAGGGGAGCAGTACTTC.

This rearrangement joins TRBV28 to TRBJ2-1; a weak D match, TRBD1 (7 bases). Trimming took 5 bases from V and 6 from J, leaving 17 bases between them. This CDR3 has 15 amino acids. Germline loops: CDR1 MDHEN, CDR2 SYDVKM. CDR3 nucleotides: TGTGCCAGCAGTCAGGGGGGAATGCCTCTCAATGAGCAGTTCTTC. This codes for CASSQGGMPLNEQFF.

This clone was picked up a small number of times. The chain links TRBV6-5 to TRBJ1-2; TRBD1 matches at 8 bases. The CDR3 covers 13 residues. Germline CDR1 and CDR2: MNHEY and SVGAGI. J lost 7 bases, V lost 9 bases, and 10 bases had no gene match. This chain's CDR3 is CASSTGVSRGYTF. DNA for the CDR3: TGTGCCAGTTCGACAGGGGTATCGCGTGGCTACACCTTC.

The rearrangement joins TRBV4-2 to TRBJ1-2; perhaps TRBD1 as D (5 bases). There are 15 residues in the CDR3. Trimming shortened V by 0 bases and J by 5 bases, and 13 bases separated the two germline ends. The germline CDR1 and CDR2 sequences are LGHNA and YNFKEQ. The CDR3 loop reads CASSQDRAPGYGYTF. CDR3 sequence (DNA): TGTGCCAGCAGCCAAGATCGGGCCCCAGGGTATGGCTACACCTTC.

This chain links TRBV5-1 with TRBJ2-4; perhaps TRBD2 as D (5 bases). The CDR3 spans 12 residues. CDR1 is SGHRS, CDR2 YFSETQ, per germline. V was shortened by 4 bases and J by 8 bases, with 10 bases between the two germline ends. CDR3 sequence: CASSPAGDIQYF. In DNA, the CDR3 is TGCGCCAGCAGCCCGGCCGGGGACATTCAGTACTTC.

The chain carries TRBV6-5 and TRBJ1-2; D is perhaps TRBD1 (5 bases). V dropped 5 bases and J dropped 5 bases, with 18 bases sitting between them. CDR1 is MNHEY and CDR2 is SVGAGI in the germline V gene. The CDR3 covers 15 residues. The CDR3 reads CASSARGAGPYGYTF. The DNA of the CDR3 is TGTGCCAGCAGTGCTCGTGGGGCAGGACCTTATGGCTACACCTTC.

This clone was observed a handful of times. The rearrangement joins TRBV5-1 to TRBJ2-2; 7 bases fit TRBD2. CDR3 length: 18 amino acids. From germline, CDR1 is SGHRS and CDR2 YFSETQ. With V trimmed by 0 bases and J by 7 bases, 15 bases remained unmatched. As DNA, the CDR3 is TGCGCCAGCAGCTTGGGTCCCTCTCTAGCGGATGCGGGCGGGGAGCTGTTTTTT. Translation: CASSLGPSLADAGGELFF.

This chain links TRBV5-1 with TRBJ1-1, with 7 nucleotides matching TRBD1. Germline trimming cut 3 bases from V and 0 bases from J; bases unmatched to any gene: 2. Germline V gene lookup returns CDR1 SGHRS and CDR2 YFSETQ. The CDR3 consists of 14 residues. The CDR3 spells CASSSQGMNTEAFF. CDR3 in DNA: TGCGCCAGCAGCTCACAGGGGATGAACACTGAAGCTTTCTTT.

CDR3: CASSFPGQGDYGYTF. The CDR3 bases are TGTGCCAGCAGTTTCCCGGGACAGGGAGACTATGGCTACACCTTC. The genes are TRBV28 and TRBJ1-2, with 9 positions matching TRBD1. With 3 bases clipped from V and 3 bases from J, the junction kept 5 bases outside the gene matches. Germline V gene lookup returns CDR1 MDHEN and CDR2 SYDVKM. This CDR3 has 15 amino acids.

The gene calls are TRBV5-1 and TRBJ2-5; 7 bases line up with TRBD1. J was trimmed by 4 bases and V by 4 bases; bases with no gene match: 10. This CDR3 has 15 residues. Germline lookup yields CDR1 SGHRS and CDR2 YFSETQ. In DNA, the CDR3 is TGCGCCAGCAGCACAAATAACAGGGGCGGAGAGACCCAGTACTTC. This translates into CASSTNNRGGETQYF.